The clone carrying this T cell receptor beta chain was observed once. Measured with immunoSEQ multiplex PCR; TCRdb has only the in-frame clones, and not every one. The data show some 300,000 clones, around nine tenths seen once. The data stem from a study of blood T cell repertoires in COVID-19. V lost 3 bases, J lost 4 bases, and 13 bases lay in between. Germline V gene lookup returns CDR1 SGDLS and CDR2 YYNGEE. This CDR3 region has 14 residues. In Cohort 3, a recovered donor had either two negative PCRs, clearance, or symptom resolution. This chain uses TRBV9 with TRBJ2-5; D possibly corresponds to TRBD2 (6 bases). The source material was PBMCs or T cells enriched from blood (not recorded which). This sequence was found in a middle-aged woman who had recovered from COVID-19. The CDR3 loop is CASSGSAGRETQYF. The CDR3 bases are TGTGCCAGCAGCGGTTCCGCGGGACGAGAGACCCAGTACTTC.